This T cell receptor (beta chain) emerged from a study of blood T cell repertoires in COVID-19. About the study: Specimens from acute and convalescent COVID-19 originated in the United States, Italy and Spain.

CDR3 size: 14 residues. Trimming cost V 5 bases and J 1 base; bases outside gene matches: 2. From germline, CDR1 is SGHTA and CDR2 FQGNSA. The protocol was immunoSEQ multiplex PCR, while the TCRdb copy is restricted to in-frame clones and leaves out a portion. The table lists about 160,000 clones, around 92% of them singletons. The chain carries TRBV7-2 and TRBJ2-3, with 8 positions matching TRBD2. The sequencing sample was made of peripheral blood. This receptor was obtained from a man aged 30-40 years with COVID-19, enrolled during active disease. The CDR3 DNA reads TGTGCCAGCAGCCGTAGCGGGGGCACAGATACGCAGTATTTT. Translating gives CASSRSGGTDTQYF.